This T cell receptor (beta chain) was observed in a study of CD8+CD57+ T cells in acquired aplastic anemia. CDR3 and TCR beta VDJ profiling relied on genomic DNA as the template. One entry per CDR3 protein results from TCRdb running MiXCR on the reads. The sample has about 180,000 distinct CDR3 sequences; 45% to 60% are singletons. CDR1 is LNHDA, CDR2 SQIVND, per germline (reference sequence). The CDR3 sequence is 19 residues long. The V end was cut by 1 base, the J end by 6 bases, with 26 bases between. It was patients with CD8+CD57+ cell expansion by flow cytometry who were chosen for sequencing. Comments on this clonotype: A read error may explain this, as a much larger clone is one base away.

This sequence joins TRBV19 and TRBJ2-3, with unresolved D. Sequencing was carried out using sorted CD4+, CD8+, or CD8+CD57+ T cells (not recorded which) from PBMCs. This receptor was obtained from a human donor with aplastic anemia. Written as DNA, the CDR3 is TGTGCCAGTAGTATAGCGGGCAGATGGAGCCCTCCTAGGCATGATACGCAGTATTTT. Translated, it gives CASSIAGRWSPPRHDTQYF.